This record looks at one T cell receptor beta chain sequence and its context. Its antigen is unidentified. This sample stems from a study of blood T cells in healthy people across ages. The study's findings and limits: Diversity estimates drawn from one million T cells were deemed underestimates. Greater diversity and more naive CD4+ cells were seen in long-lived donors than in aged donors. The study could not conclusively compare naive and antigen-experienced cells, given its unsorted PBMCs.

A second roughly 6 to 11 cycle PCR used barcoded and J-beta primers. From each sample, at least 2.5 million paired-end reads containing CDR3 were obtained. MiXCR, applied by TCRdb to the 5' RACE reads, yields one record per CDR3 protein. Among 1.5 million to 2 million distinct CDR3 sequences listed, less than 50% were seen once. The V segment lost 7 bases and the J segment 4 bases; nucleotides outside the gene matches: 10. CDR1 is SGHTS and CDR2 is YDEGEE in the germline V gene. The CDR3 loop spans 14 amino acids. V and J are TRBV5-8 and TRBJ2-7, with TRBD1 identical over 8 bases. The sequenced material came from blood. This TCR was sampled from a woman between 40 and 55 years old in good health. CDR3: CASGDRGRFYEQYF. CDR3 coding DNA: TGTGCCAGCGGCGACAGGGGTCGATTTTACGAGCAGTACTTC.